Shown below are 16 T cell receptor beta chains from a single sample sequenced in a study of blood T cell repertoires in COVID-19 (dated by TCRdb to about 2020). Library method: the immunoSEQ multiplex PCR assay. TCRdb re-hosts the immuneACCESS table, in-frame sequences only. Its copies lack some clones; in the studies checked, an unresolved V gene accounts for under half of them, and the cause for the rest is not known. The sample has under 85,000 clones on record, roughly 91% of them singletons. Approximately 15% of the sample belongs to the ten largest clones. Specimen: peripheral blood. The origin of the receptors is an older man with active or convalescent COVID-19.

CDR3: CASSFKTGFTYEQYF. CDR3 sequence (DNA): TGTGCCAGCAGCTTCAAGACAGGGTTCACCTACGAGCAGTACTTC. V usage is TRBV5-4 and J usage is TRBJ2-7; 7 positions match TRBD1. This CDR3 contains 15 residues. Per the germline V gene, CDR1 is SGHNT and CDR2 is YYREEE (reference sequence). V shed 2 bases and J 2 bases; nucleotides not matched to a gene: 7.

V usage is TRBV9 and J usage is TRBJ1-4, with TRBD1 identical over 10 bases. Germline V lookup: CDR1 SGDLS, CDR2 YYNGEE. V lost 4 bases to trimming and J lost 8 bases; unmatched junction nucleotides: 8. The CDR3 is 15 residues long. The CDR3 loop is CASSKTGGAGEKLFF. The CDR3 bases are TGTGCCAGCAGCAAGACAGGGGGCGCGGGAGAAAAACTGTTTTTT.

This sequence joins TRBV6-2 or TRBV6-3 and TRBJ1-5; unclear D gene. Deletions cut 5 bases from V and 7 bases from J, with 12 bases between. Germline values: CDR1 MNHEY, CDR2 SVGEGT. This CDR3 region has 13 residues. The CDR3 region is CASSPRSSQPQHF. For the CDR3, the DNA is TGTGCCAGCAGTCCGCGATCATCGCAGCCCCAGCATTTT.

This chain uses TRBV29-1 with TRBJ2-5, with TRBD1 identical over 7 bases. Germline V gene lookup returns CDR1 SQVTM and CDR2 ANQGSEA. With 3 bases clipped from V and 5 bases from J, the junction kept 6 bases outside the gene matches. This CDR3 region has 13 residues. The CDR3 is CSVEGTGAETQYF. The CDR3, as DNA: TGCAGCGTTGAGGGAACAGGGGCCGAGACCCAGTACTTC.

The gene calls are TRBV24-1 and TRBJ1-5, with TRBD1 identical over 11 bases. CDR1 is KGHDR, CDR2 SFDVKD, per germline. This CDR3 contains 17 residues. The V and J ends lost 5 bases and 6 bases, in that order; junction bases with no gene match: 11. In DNA form, the CDR3 reads TGTGCCACCAGTGGTACCAGGACAGGGGGCGCCGGTCAGCCCCAGCATTTT. Protein product: CATSGTRTGGAGQPQHF.

V is TRBV7-9 and J is TRBJ2-1, with TRBD1 as a possible D gene (6 bases). Trimming stripped 5 bases from V and 5 bases from J, with 10 bases between. The germline V gene has CDR1 SEHNR and CDR2 FQNEAQ (reference sequence). The CDR3 spans 13 residues. The DNA of the CDR3 is TGTGCCAGCAGCCAGGGGAGAAACAATGAGCAGTTCTTC. Its translation: CASSQGRNNEQFF.

V is TRBV30 and J is TRBJ2-1; 7 positions match TRBD1. Germline loops: CDR1 GTSNPN, CDR2 SVGIG (reference sequence). The V gene end was trimmed by 5 bases and the J gene end by 2 bases; junction bases not matched to a gene: 6. The CDR3 is 14 amino acids. Written as DNA, the CDR3 is TGTGCCTGGTCGACAGGGATGGCCTACAATGAGCAGTTCTTC. Its translation is CAWSTGMAYNEQFF.

The chain recombines TRBV19 with TRBJ2-3; TRBD1 matches 7 bases. CDR1 is LNHDA and CDR2 is SQIVND in the germline V gene (reference sequence). CDR3 size: 17 residues. The V and J ends lost 6 bases and 0 bases, in that order; junction bases with no gene match: 12. The CDR3 sequence is CASSLSRGTDSTDTQYF. The CDR3 DNA follows: TGTGCCAGTAGCCTATCGAGGGGGACAGACAGCACAGATACGCAGTATTTT.

V is TRBV10-3 and J is TRBJ1-1; the match to TRBD1 covers 10 bases. CDR1 ENHRY and CDR2 SYGVKD come from the germline V gene. The V segment lost 5 bases and the J segment 0 bases; nucleotides outside the gene matches: 15. CDR3 length: 19 amino acids. CDR3 residues: CAISPLPVTGGNLNTEAFF. For the CDR3, the DNA is TGTGCCATCAGTCCGCTACCTGTGACAGGGGGCAATTTGAACACTGAAGCTTTCTTT.

This chain uses TRBV3-1 (or the pseudogene TRBV3-2) with TRBJ1-1; 7 bases line up with TRBD1. This CDR3 is built from 13 residues. Germline-derived CDR1 and CDR2 are LGHDT and YNNKEL (reference sequence). V was clipped by 7 bases and J by 4 bases; unmatched bases: 6. This CDR3 is CASTPRGATEAFF. The CDR3 bases are TGTGCCAGCACCCCCAGGGGGGCCACTGAAGCTTTCTTT.

V usage is TRBV11-1 and J usage is TRBJ2-2, with TRBD1 matching over 8 bases. The CDR3 consists of 15 residues. V was pared by 4 bases and J by 6 bases, with 7 bases of the junction left unmatched. In germline, CDR1 is SGHAT, CDR2 FQDESV (reference sequence). This CDR3 is CASSSSGGASGELFF. In nucleotides, the CDR3 is TGTGCCAGCAGCTCTTCAGGGGGCGCGTCCGGGGAGCTGTTTTTT.

The genes are TRBV30 and TRBJ2-3; D is unresolved. The germline CDR1 and CDR2 sequences are GTSNPN and SVGIG (reference sequence). V lost 1 base and J lost 6, with 11 bases in between. CDR3 length: 13 residues. CDR3 region: CAWSAYPRDTQYF. The CDR3 DNA reads as TGTGCCTGGAGTGCCTACCCCAGGGATACGCAGTATTTT. The whole variable domain, remainder taken from reference TRBV30 and TRBJ2-3, is SQTIHQWPATLVQPVGSPLSLECTVEGTSNPNLYWYRQAAGRGLQLLFYSVGIGQISSEVPQNLSASRPQDRQFILSSKKLLLSDSGFYLCAWSAYPRDTQYFGPGTRLTVL.

The V call is TRBV10-3, the J call TRBJ2-4; D possibly corresponds to TRBD1 (6 bases). Per germline, CDR1 ENHRY and CDR2 SYGVKD. CDR3 length equals 16 residues. V lost 2 bases and J lost 5, with 16 bases in between. Here the CDR3 reads CAISEVLDSLQNIQYF. CDR3 nucleotide sequence: TGTGCCATCAGTGAGGTATTGGACAGTCTCCAAAACATTCAGTACTTC.

J is TRBJ2-2 and V is TRBV19; tentative D call: TRBD2 (6 bases). V dropped 3 bases and J dropped 0 bases, with 14 bases sitting between them. In germline, CDR1 is LNHDA, CDR2 SQIVND (reference sequence). This CDR3 spans 17 amino acids. The CDR3 sequence is CASSMMRDPPNTGELFF. CDR3 DNA sequence: TGTGCCAGTAGTATGATGCGGGACCCGCCGAACACCGGGGAGCTGTTTTTT.

This clone was detected a few times. The chain is built from TRBV27 and TRBJ1-5; D is undetermined. The CDR3 extends over 13 amino acids. Trimming took 3 bases from V and 4 from J, leaving 7 bases between them. Per germline, CDR1 MNHEY and CDR2 SMNVEV (reference sequence). CDR3 nucleotides: TGTGCCAGCAGTTTCACGGGTAATCAGCCCCAGCATTTT. Translating gives CASSFTGNQPQHF.

The chain links TRBV9 to TRBJ2-2; TRBD1 might be the D (5 bases). V was pared by 0 bases and J by 1 base, with 10 bases between. The CDR3 length is 16 residues. In germline, CDR1 is SGDLS, CDR2 YYNGEE. The CDR3: CASSVGPQGNTGELFF. The CDR3 DNA reads TGTGCCAGCAGCGTAGGTCCCCAGGGGAACACCGGGGAGCTGTTTTTT.